The entry below describes one T cell receptor beta chain. What it binds is not known. The study ran its PCR with 60 Vbeta and 13 Jbeta primers. The assay was immunoSEQ multiplex PCR, and TCRdb's table has in-frame clones only and misses some. The sample contains approximately 160,000 clones, roughly three quarters of which appear only once. These data belong to a study of cytomegalovirus exposure and HLA in healthy donors. V gave up 2 bases and J gave up 8 bases; unmatched junction bases: 11. CDR1 and CDR2 from the germline V gene are MNHNS and SASEGT. The CDR3 loop spans 15 amino acids. Study-wide points: Cytomegalovirus-associated status was assigned to some 160 TCR beta chains. A further, later analysis showed that HLA-associated TCR beta chains (compared with equally common others) were more clonally expanded.

The rearrangement uses TRBV6-1 and TRBJ1-2; the match to TRBD1 covers 7 bases. This clonotype was sampled from a male donor in good health and CMV-seropositive. Material: PBMCs. CDR3 protein: CASSELSSRGQGYTF. In DNA, the CDR3 is TGTGCCAGCAGTGAACTAAGTAGTCGGGGACAGGGCTACACCTTC.